These T cell receptor beta chains were read from a single sample in a study of blood T cells in healthy people across ages. TCRdb reanalysed the 5' RACE reads using MiXCR and keeps one entry per CDR3 protein. Of more than 1.4 million distinct CDR3 sequences listed, roughly 40% are singletons. Sequenced: blood. The receptors originated from a woman aged 18 to 35 in good health. The conserved cysteine and the conserved F or W are not part of the CDR3 here. Fields, in order: CDR3 protein, clone size, J gene, V gene. Only some rows state a clone size, as once, few, many or a class for expanded clones.

CDR3 protein: AWSGGSSYNEQF
clone size: -
J gene: TRBJ2-1
V gene: TRBV30

CDR3 protein: AISEASTGPDTRY
clone size: -
J gene: TRBJ2-3
V gene: TRBV10-3

CDR3 protein: ASSIDRGSYEQY
clone size: few
J gene: TRBJ2-7
V gene: TRBV27

CDR3 protein: ATSGARNIQY
clone size: once
J gene: TRBJ2-4
V gene: TRBV5-6

CDR3 protein: ASRYGPQYQETQY
clone size: -
J gene: TRBJ2-5
V gene: TRBV7-2

CDR3 protein: ASKGRRTSYEQY
clone size: -
J gene: TRBJ2-7
V gene: TRBV6-5

CDR3 protein: ANRDTADASYEQY
clone size: -
J gene: TRBJ2-7
V gene: TRBV2

CDR3 protein: ASGALATYEQY
clone size: -
J gene: TRBJ2-7
V gene: TRBV5-6

CDR3 protein: ASSPTSVSYNEQF
clone size: -
J gene: TRBJ2-1
V gene: TRBV9

CDR3 protein: ASSLTGTGLNYGYT
clone size: -
J gene: TRBJ1-2
V gene: TRBV28

CDR3 protein: SARAGGVHEQF
clone size: -
J gene: TRBJ2-1
V gene: TRBV20-1

CDR3 protein: ASSLPGTGDTEAF
clone size: few
J gene: TRBJ1-1
V gene: TRBV5-1

CDR3 protein: AISEFGEKLF
clone size: -
J gene: TRBJ1-4
V gene: TRBV10-3

CDR3 protein: AWSPSRTSGLNTQY
clone size: -
J gene: TRBJ2-3
V gene: TRBV30

CDR3 protein: ASSTPKTGDEQF
clone size: once
J gene: TRBJ2-1
V gene: TRBV5-6

CDR3 protein: ASSTSGSPWSEQF
clone size: -
J gene: TRBJ2-1
V gene: TRBV6-5

CDR3 protein: ASRRAQGDSGANVLT
clone size: few
J gene: TRBJ2-6
V gene: TRBV6-1

CDR3 protein: ASSFGWSSYEQY
clone size: few
J gene: TRBJ2-7
V gene: TRBV27

CDR3 protein: ASSQDGPAYEQY
clone size: -
J gene: TRBJ2-7
V gene: TRBV4-2

CDR3 protein: ASSPQAGGGYGYT
clone size: -
J gene: TRBJ1-2
V gene: TRBV14